This T cell receptor (beta chain) emerged from a study of Ad26.COV2.S vaccination and SARS-CoV-2 variants. Study-wide results and caveats: CD8+ and CD4+ T cells specific for spike reportedly responded with substantial breadth after vaccination.

The data were produced by immunoSEQ multiplex PCR, yet TCRdb's version contains in-frame clones alone and is incomplete. The sample lists a few hundred thousand clones; roughly 90% were seen once. Germline CDR1 reads LNHDA; CDR2 reads SQIVND (reference sequence). Trimming cost V 4 bases and J 4 bases, with 25 bases left between them. This CDR3 spans 18 amino acids. About this clone: Its antigen remains unknown.

Treatment reported: around 19 received Ad26.COV2.S at low or high dose, single or two shots; roughly five received placebo; per-sample allocation not given. Repertoires come from day 63 after the first vaccine or placebo injection. The clonotype was recovered from a person aged 18-60 years who received the Ad26.COV2.S COVID-19 vaccine or a placebo. The chain joins TRBV19 to TRBJ1-1; the D gene is possibly TRBD1 (6 bases). The sample in question was peripheral blood, obtained in a trial of Ad26.COV2.S vaccine versus placebo. The DNA for the CDR3 is TGTGCCAGTAGTACTGGAACCTCTGGGGGTATCAGGGGCACTGAAGCTTTCTTT. Translated, it gives CASSTGTSGGIRGTEAFF.